This TCR beta chain was identified during a study of T-cell memory formation after mild COVID-19. Study summary: For the most part, TCR clusters were specific to one donor.

Whole-study findings and limits: That cross-reactive memory joined was suggested by some responding clones appearing in pre-infection memory. For contracting clones, CD4+ ones sat mainly in CM and EM, CD8+ in EMRA.

TCRdb reanalysed the 5' RACE reads using MiXCR and keeps one entry per CDR3 protein. There are more than 150,000 distinct CDR3 sequences in the sample; under 20% occur only once, and approximately 4% lies in the top ten. This CDR3 is built from 12 residues. Trimming shortened V by 4 bases and J by 9 bases, and 7 bases separated the two germline ends. This clonotype occurred a few times. What it binds is unknown. The receptor comes from a man younger than 35 who had mild COVID-19 (a few samples of this study predate the infection). Cell type and time point are not known. Sequencing input: PBMCs or a T cell subset sorted from them (not recorded which). This sequence joins TRBV12-3 or TRBV12-4 and TRBJ1-6; no reliable D call. CDR3 sequence: CASSSGLSPLHF. The DNA for the CDR3 is TGTGCCAGCAGTTCCGGGCTTTCACCCCTCCACTTT.